This T cell receptor (beta chain) was documented in a study of beta chain features in type 1 diabetes. General study points: Significant though moderate, a shortening of TCRB CDR3s appeared in all four CD4+ subsets of Type 1 diabetes patients.

Sequenced material consisted of expressed TCRB transcripts (all of the isolated RNA was reverse transcribed). Assay: immunoSEQ multiplex PCR; the TCRdb copy retains only in-frame clones and omits some. The profile shows 500,000 to 850,000 clones, about 14% of them singletons. Losses at the gene ends were 3 bases for V and 1 base for J; bases not matched to a gene: 4. This CDR3 comprises 14 residues. Germline CDR1 GTSNPN, CDR2 SVGIG (reference sequence). On this clone: Its antigen is not identified.

The specimen was naive CD4+ T cells from blood. The sequence derives from a man between 18 and 29 years old with type 1 diabetes. V is TRBV30 and J is TRBJ2-7; 9 nucleotides agree with TRBD1. This chain's CDR3 is CAWRQGQGSYEQYF. DNA of the CDR3: TGTGCCTGGAGACAGGGACAGGGTTCCTACGAGCAGTACTTC.